Below are 15 T cell receptor beta chains sequenced from a single sample in a study of blood T cell repertoires in COVID-19 (dated by TCRdb to the early 2020s). The library was built by means of the immunoSEQ multiplex PCR assay. Here the immuneACCESS table is served through TCRdb, limited to in-frame sequences with V and J called. Missing clones are a known gap in these copies; in checked studies unresolved V genes cover under half, and the rest lacks a known reason. The sample table contains 200,000 to 300,000 clones; only one count was recorded for around 89% of them. The ten largest clones take up 2% to 2.5% of the sample. Sequenced sample: PBMCs or T cells enriched from blood (not recorded which). These receptors were taken from a woman between 40 and 55 years old with acute COVID-19.

With respect to this clone: This sample includes further DNA sequences coding for the same CDR3. V gene TRBV15 combines with J gene TRBJ1-4; no firm D call. The V end was cut by 0 bases, the J end by 8 bases, with 10 bases between. The CDR3 is made up of 14 amino acids. The germline gives CDR1 LNHNV, CDR2 YYDKDF (reference sequence). Here the CDR3 DNA reads TGTGCCACCAGCAGAGATTCCGGGAGCGAAAAACTGTTTTTT. It codes for CATSRDSGSEKLFF.

The chain carries TRBV5-1 and TRBJ2-4; 11 nucleotides align to TRBD2. V lost 0 bases, J lost 8 bases, and 7 bases stayed unmatched. This CDR3 is 16 amino acids long. The germline CDR1 and CDR2 sequences are SGHRS and YFSETQ. For the CDR3, the DNA is TGCGCCAGCAGCTTGGGGCTAGCGGGGGGCCGGGACATTCAGTACTTC. It specifies CASSLGLAGGRDIQYF.

A note on this clone: Mismatch with germline at one junction end may stem from a read error. This chain uses TRBV7-9 with TRBJ1-2; D uncertain. The CDR3 covers 14 residues. Germline V CDR1 and CDR2: SEHNR, FQNEAQ (reference sequence). CDR3 nucleotide sequence: TGTGCCAGCAGCGCCGGGAACTCTAACTATGGCTGCACCTTC. The encoded protein is CASSAGNSNYGCTF. The whole variable domain, filled in from reference TRBV7-9 and TRBJ1-2, reads DTGVSQNPRHKITKRGQNVTFRCDPISEHNRLYWYRQTLGQGPEFLTYFQNEAQLEKSRLLSDRFSAERPKGSFSTLEIQRTEQGDSAMYLCASSAGNSNYGCTFGSGTRLTVV.

The V call is TRBV14, the J call TRBJ2-3, with D perhaps TRBD1 (7 bases). With 0 bases removed from V and 0 bases from J, the gap between germline ends came to 16 bases. In germline, CDR1 is SGHDN, CDR2 FVKESK. The length of the CDR3 is 18 residues. Written as DNA, the CDR3 is TGTGCCAGCAGCCAAGATCGGGGGACAGCGCGTAGCACAGATACGCAGTATTTT. Translation: CASSQDRGTARSTDTQYF.

The CDR3 nucleotides are TGTGCCAGTAGTGTAACAGGGTTGATTGGTCAGCCCCAGCATTTT. It specifies CASSVTGLIGQPQHF. The chain recombines TRBV19 with TRBJ1-5; tentatively, D is TRBD1 (6 bases). Germline CDR1 reads LNHDA; CDR2 reads SQIVND (reference sequence). V gave up 5 bases and J gave up 6 bases, with 17 bases separating them. CDR3 length: 15 amino acids.

This chain joins TRBV30 and TRBJ1-5; 10 bases agree with TRBD1. Germline trimming cut 6 bases from V and 6 bases from J; bases unmatched to any gene: 8. This CDR3 spans 14 amino acids. From germline, CDR1 is GTSNPN and CDR2 SVGIG (reference sequence). The CDR3 is CACSDDRGRQPQHF. In nucleotides, the CDR3 is TGTGCCTGCAGCGACGACAGGGGGCGTCAGCCCCAGCATTTT.

V is TRBV5-1 and J is TRBJ2-3, with TRBD2 matching over 9 bases. This CDR3 is built from 17 residues. Per the germline V gene, CDR1 is SGHRS and CDR2 is YFSETQ. J gave up 4 bases and V 3 bases, and 12 bases lay outside the gene matches. The CDR3 nucleotides are TGCGCCAGCAGCTCCAGCCCGGGACTAGCTTTCCCAGATACGCAGTATTTT. Translation: CASSSSPGLAFPDTQYF.

This clone was observed a single time. The V call is TRBV5-8, the J call TRBJ2-3, with D maybe TRBD2 (6 bases). The CDR3 loop spans 16 amino acids. The germline CDR1 and CDR2 sequences are SGHTS and YDEGEE. With 0 bases removed from V and 0 bases from J, the gap between germline ends came to 11 bases. The CDR3 region has the DNA TGTGCCAGCAGCTTGGGAATGGGGGGAAGCACAGATACGCAGTATTTT. Translation gives CASSLGMGGSTDTQYF.

The genes are TRBV9 and TRBJ2-7; a weak D match, TRBD2 (6 bases). This CDR3 comprises 15 residues. Germline V lookup: CDR1 SGDLS, CDR2 YYNGEE. Trimming cost V 0 bases and J 2 bases, with 12 bases left between them. The CDR3 DNA sequence: TGTGCCAGCAGCGTAGGCGGGACGGCCCCCTACGAGCAGTACTTC. Its translation: CASSVGGTAPYEQYF.

The V gene is TRBV3-1 (or the pseudogene TRBV3-2), the J gene TRBJ1-5; D unresolved. Germline V lookup: CDR1 LGHDT, CDR2 YNNKEL (reference sequence). With 0 bases removed from V and 1 base from J, the gap between germline ends came to 13 bases. The length of the CDR3 is 17 residues. The CDR3 nucleotides read TGTGCCAGCAGCCAAGATATGGCTAGGGAGAGCAATCAGCCCCAGCATTTT. This gives the protein CASSQDMARESNQPQHF.

V gene TRBV27 combines with J gene TRBJ2-3, with D perhaps matching TRBD1 (5 bases). Germline V gene data show CDR1 as MNHEY and CDR2 as SMNVEV (reference sequence). V dropped 2 bases and J dropped 1 base, with 16 bases sitting between them. The CDR3 has 17 residues. CDR3 in amino acids: CASSLGVGLGGTDTQYF. The CDR3 DNA reads TGTGCCAGCAGTTTAGGTGTAGGATTAGGGGGCACAGATACGCAGTATTTT.

The chain couples TRBV6-1 to TRBJ2-3; TRBD2 matches 7 bases. Germline V gene sequence: CDR1 MNHNS, CDR2 SASEGT. The length of the CDR3 is 15 residues. V was clipped by 1 base and J by 2 bases; unmatched bases: 3. The CDR3 reads CASSEVAGVTDTQYF. Here the CDR3 DNA reads TGTGCCAGCAGTGAAGTGGCGGGAGTCACAGATACGCAGTATTTT.

The V gene is TRBV12-3 or TRBV12-4, the J gene TRBJ2-1; TRBD1 matches 10 bases. The length of the CDR3 is 13 residues. With V trimmed by 11 bases and J by 8 bases, 9 bases remained unmatched. The CDR3 region is CAGRDRGADEQFF. The CDR3 nucleotides are TGTGCCGGCCGGGACAGGGGTGCCGATGAGCAGTTCTTC.

The genes are TRBV3-1 (or the pseudogene TRBV3-2) and TRBJ1-2; TRBD1 might be the D (6 bases). Germline V gives CDR1 LGHDT, CDR2 YNNKEL (reference sequence). V lost 4 bases and J lost 8, with 20 bases in between. The CDR3 covers 15 residues. CDR3 region: CASSPQGSRPEGYTF. CDR3 nucleotide sequence: TGTGCCAGCAGCCCACAGGGCTCTCGTCCGGAAGGCTACACCTTC.

The genes are TRBV7-2 and TRBJ2-5; TRBD2 aligns across 9 bases. CDR3 size: 15 residues. J lost 5 bases, V lost 3 bases, and 7 bases had no gene match. The germline gives CDR1 SGHTA, CDR2 FQGNSA. The CDR3 DNA reads as TGTGCCAGCAGCTTGTCGCGGGGGGGCCGGGAGACCCAGTACTTC. Encoded protein: CASSLSRGGRETQYF.